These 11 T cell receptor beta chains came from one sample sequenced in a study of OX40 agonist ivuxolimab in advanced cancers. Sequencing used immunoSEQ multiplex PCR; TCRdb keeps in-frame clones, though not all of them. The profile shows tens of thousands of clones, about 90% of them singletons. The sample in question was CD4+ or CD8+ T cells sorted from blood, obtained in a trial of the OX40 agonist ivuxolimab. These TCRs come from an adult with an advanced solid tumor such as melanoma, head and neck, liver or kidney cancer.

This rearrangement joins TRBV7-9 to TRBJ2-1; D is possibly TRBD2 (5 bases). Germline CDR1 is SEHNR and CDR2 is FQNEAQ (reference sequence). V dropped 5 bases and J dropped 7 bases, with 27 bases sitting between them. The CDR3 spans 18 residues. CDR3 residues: CASSPRQASMMGWNEQFF. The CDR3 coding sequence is TGTGCCAGCAGCCCACGCCAGGCTAGCATGATGGGGTGGAATGAGCAGTTCTTC.

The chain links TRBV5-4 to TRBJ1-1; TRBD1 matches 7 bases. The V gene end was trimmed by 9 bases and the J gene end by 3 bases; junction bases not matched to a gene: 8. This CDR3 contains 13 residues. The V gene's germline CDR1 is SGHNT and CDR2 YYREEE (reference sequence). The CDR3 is CAIRQGVDTEAFF. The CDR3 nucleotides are TGTGCCATCCGACAGGGAGTGGACACTGAAGCTTTCTTT.

The CDR3 sequence is CASSKITSYEKLFF. For the CDR3, the DNA is TGTGCCAGCAGCAAGATCACATCTTATGAAAAACTGTTTTTT. The J gene is TRBJ1-4, the V gene TRBV21-1; the table's D gene call, TRBD1, was not cross checked with the DNA. TRBV21-1 is annotated as a pseudogene. The CDR3 length is 14 residues.

This CDR3 reads CASSLEGGFYEQYF. Here the CDR3 DNA reads TGTGCCAGCAGCTTAGAAGGGGGATTCTACGAGCAGTACTTC. The J gene is TRBJ2-7, the V gene TRBV7-8; the D gene is possibly TRBD1 (6 bases). Per germline, CDR1 SGHVS and CDR2 FQNEAQ. V was cut by 1 base and J by 3 bases, with 10 bases left in between. The CDR3 has 14 amino acids.

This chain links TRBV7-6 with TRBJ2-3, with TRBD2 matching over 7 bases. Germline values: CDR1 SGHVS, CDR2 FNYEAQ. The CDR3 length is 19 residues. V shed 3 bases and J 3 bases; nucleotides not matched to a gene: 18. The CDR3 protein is CASSFGRNSRGGATDTQYF. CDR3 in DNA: TGTGCCAGCAGCTTCGGAAGAAACTCGCGGGGAGGGGCGACAGATACGCAGTATTTT.

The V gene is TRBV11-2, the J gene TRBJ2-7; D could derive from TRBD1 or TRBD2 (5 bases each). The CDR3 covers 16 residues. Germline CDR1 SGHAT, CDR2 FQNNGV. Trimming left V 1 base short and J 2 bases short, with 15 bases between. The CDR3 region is CASSLARDPTTYEQYF. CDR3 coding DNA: TGTGCCAGCAGCTTAGCCCGGGACCCCACCACCTACGAGCAGTACTTC.

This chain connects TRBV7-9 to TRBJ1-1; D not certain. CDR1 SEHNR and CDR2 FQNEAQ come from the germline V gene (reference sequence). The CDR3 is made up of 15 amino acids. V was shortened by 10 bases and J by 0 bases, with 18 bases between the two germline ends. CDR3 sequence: CATLRENRLNTEAFF. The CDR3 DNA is TGTGCCACTTTACGGGAGAACCGATTGAACACTGAAGCTTTCTTT.

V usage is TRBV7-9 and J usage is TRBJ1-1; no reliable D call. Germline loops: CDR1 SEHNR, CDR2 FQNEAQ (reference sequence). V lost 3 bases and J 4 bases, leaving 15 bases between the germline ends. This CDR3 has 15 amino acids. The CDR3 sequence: CASSLGAPSGTEAFF. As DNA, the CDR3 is TGTGCCAGCAGCTTGGGAGCCCCGTCGGGCACTGAAGCTTTCTTT.

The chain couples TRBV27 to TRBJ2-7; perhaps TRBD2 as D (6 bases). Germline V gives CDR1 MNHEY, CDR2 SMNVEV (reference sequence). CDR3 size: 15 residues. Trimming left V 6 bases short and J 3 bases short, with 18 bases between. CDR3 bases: TGTGCCAGCAGCTTGTCGCGGGGCCTTGTCTACGAGCAGTACTTC. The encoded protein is CASSLSRGLVYEQYF.

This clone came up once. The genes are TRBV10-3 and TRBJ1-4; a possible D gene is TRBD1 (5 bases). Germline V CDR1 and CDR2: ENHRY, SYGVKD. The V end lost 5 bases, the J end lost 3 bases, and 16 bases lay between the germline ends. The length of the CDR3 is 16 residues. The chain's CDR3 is CAISQGWVGPNEKLFF. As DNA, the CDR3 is TGTGCCATCAGTCAGGGATGGGTGGGTCCTAATGAAAAACTGTTTTTT.

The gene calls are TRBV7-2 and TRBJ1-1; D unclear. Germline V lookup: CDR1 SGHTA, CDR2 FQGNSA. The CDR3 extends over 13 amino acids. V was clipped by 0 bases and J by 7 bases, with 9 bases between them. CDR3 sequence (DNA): TGTGCCAGCAGCTTAGCGCCCGGGAATGAAGCTTTCTTT. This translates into CASSLAPGNEAFF.